This T cell receptor (beta chain) was retrieved from a study of identical twins. Each CDR3 protein is one row after TCRdb ran MiXCR on the 5' RACE reads. In the table there are 1.5 million to 2 million distinct CDR3 sequences, more than 30% of which are singletons. This receptor was identified in a newborn girl in good health. The sample consisted of cord blood.

CDR3 residues: CASSQVVSGSGANVLTF. The CDR3 nucleotides read TGCGCCAGCAGCCAAGTGGTTAGCGGCTCTGGGGCCAACGTCCTGACTTTC. The chain couples TRBV4-1 to TRBJ2-6; tentatively, D is TRBD2 (6 bases). The germline gives CDR1 MGHRA, CDR2 YSYEKL. V dropped 1 base and J dropped 0 bases, with 10 bases sitting between them. The CDR3 is 17 amino acids.